Below are 10 T cell receptor beta chains sequenced from a single sample in a study of blood T cells in healthy people across ages. A second 7 to 11 cycle PCR used barcoded and J-beta primers. TCRdb re-derived calls from the 5' RACE reads in MiXCR, one entry per CDR3 protein. Found here are 1 million to 1.2 million distinct CDR3 sequences, 35% to 40% of them singletons; the top ten hold about an eighth. What was sequenced was blood. The receptors shown here come from a man in his late teens or twenties in good health.

V gene TRBV6-1 combines with J gene TRBJ1-2; 11 bases are shared with TRBD1. The germline gives CDR1 MNHNS, CDR2 SASEGT. The CDR3 covers 17 residues. Losses at the gene ends were 6 bases for V and 0 bases for J; bases not matched to a gene: 9. The CDR3 loop reads CASRAPPGQGANYGYTF. CDR3 nucleotides: TGTGCCAGCAGAGCCCCCCCGGGACAGGGGGCTAACTATGGCTACACCTTC.

This chain joins TRBV6-5 and TRBJ1-3, with D possibly TRBD1 on 5 matching bases. Trimming shortened V by 11 bases and J by 4 bases, and 15 bases separated the two germline ends. This CDR3 is 13 amino acids long. Per the germline V gene, CDR1 is MNHEY and CDR2 is SVGAGI. CDR3 in DNA: TGTGCCGGCGGCAGGGTTGCGGGAAACACCATATATTTT. Translated, it gives CAGGRVAGNTIYF.

Note on this clonotype: A much bigger clone sits one base away, suggesting this may be a read error. V usage is TRBV12-3 or TRBV12-4 and J usage is TRBJ2-5; 9 nucleotides align to TRBD2. The CDR3 runs to 14 residues. The V segment lost 6 bases and the J segment 11 bases; nucleotides outside the gene matches: 13. The CDR3 nucleotides are TGTGCCAGCAGAGATGAGCGGGGGGACAATGAGCAGTACTTC. It codes for CASRDERGDNEQYF.

This clonotype was counted a few times. J is TRBJ2-5 and V is TRBV12-3 or TRBV12-4; 8 bases map to TRBD1. Trimming cost V 4 bases and J 5 bases; bases outside gene matches: 6. The CDR3 contains 14 residues. The CDR3 nucleotides are TGTGCCAGCAGTTACCGGGGACAGGAGGAGACCCAGTACTTC. Amino acid sequence: CASSYRGQEETQYF.

This clonotype came up a few times. V usage is TRBV6-1 and J usage is TRBJ2-3; D remains ambiguous. The CDR3 totals 13 residues. The V gene's germline CDR1 is MNHNS and CDR2 SASEGT. Trimming stripped 1 base from V and 8 bases from J, with 10 bases between. The CDR3 DNA reads TGTGCCAGCAGTGAAGAACTCCTACGTACGCAGTATTTT. Its protein product is CASSEELLRTQYF.

This clonotype was seen once. The chain combines TRBV4-2 with TRBJ1-4; D uncertain. From germline, CDR1 is LGHNA and CDR2 YNFKEQ. Trimming cost V 1 base and J 0 bases, with 12 bases left between them. CDR3 length: 17 residues. CDR3 sequence (DNA): TGTGCCAGCAGCCAAGTAACCCCAGAGGCAACTAATGAAAAACTGTTTTTT. Its translation: CASSQVTPEATNEKLFF.

There are a few counts of this clonotype. V usage is TRBV20-1 and J usage is TRBJ2-5; D remains ambiguous. The CDR3 spans 13 residues. The germline V gene has CDR1 DFQATT and CDR2 SNEGSKA (reference sequence). Trimming removed 3 bases from V and 1 base from J, with 9 bases in between. The CDR3: CSASLNGQETQYF. The CDR3 bases are TGCAGTGCTAGTCTAAACGGCCAAGAGACCCAGTACTTC.

This clonotype was counted between two and nine times. The chain uses TRBV6-1 and TRBJ2-3; D might be TRBD1 (6 bases). The CDR3 runs 15 residues. Per the germline V gene, CDR1 is MNHNS and CDR2 is SASEGT. Trimming took 5 bases from V and 0 from J, leaving 12 bases between them. The CDR3 here is CASSMTGSSTDTQYF. DNA of the CDR3: TGTGCCAGCAGTATGACAGGTTCTAGCACAGATACGCAGTATTTT.

V and J are TRBV9 and TRBJ2-3; TRBD1 might be the D (5 bases). The germline V gene has CDR1 SGDLS and CDR2 YYNGEE. The CDR3 is 14 residues long. The V end lost 3 bases, the J end lost 0 bases, and 8 bases lay between the germline ends. The CDR3: CASSDKGSTDTQYF. For the CDR3, the DNA is TGTGCCAGCAGCGATAAGGGGAGCACAGATACGCAGTATTTT.

This clonotype was found many times. J is TRBJ1-6 and V is TRBV4-2, with D uncertain. CDR3 size: 14 residues. V gave up 1 base and J gave up 6 bases, with 7 bases separating them. The germline V gene has CDR1 LGHNA and CDR2 YNFKEQ. The CDR3 region is CASSQGTGNSPLHF. In DNA form, the CDR3 reads TGTGCCAGCAGCCAAGGGACGGGTAATTCACCCCTCCACTTT.